This T cell receptor beta chain stems from a study of T cells in Graves' hyperthyroidism and ophthalmopathy. Findings and caveats of the study: The model forecast ophthalmopathy, anticipating it by a median around 6.4 months before onset. Through a model of 13 V-J features, ophthalmopathy was separated from stable hyperthyroidism.

This clonotype was seen a handful of times. The antigen remains unidentified. Looked up from germline, CDR1 is LGHNA and CDR2 is YNFKEQ. This CDR3 is 13 amino acids long. The J segment lost 8 bases and the V segment lost 9 bases, leaving 7 bases of the junction unmatched. From RNA transcripts, TCR beta CDR3 regions were amplified. RT-PCR in the first round (using the HTBI primer set) targeted the TCR CDR3. Each CDR3 protein is one row after TCRdb ran MiXCR on the multiplex PCR reads. Here the sample spans about 160,000 distinct CDR3 sequences, 9.4% being singletons. This clonotype was sampled from a woman under 30 with Graves' hyperthyroidism that later progressed to Graves' ophthalmopathy. V is TRBV4-2 and J is TRBJ2-1, with 10 bases identical to TRBD2. Source material: blood. CDR3 in amino acids: CASGAGGEHEQFF. The DNA of the CDR3 is TGTGCCAGTGGAGCGGGGGGGGAACATGAGCAGTTCTTC.